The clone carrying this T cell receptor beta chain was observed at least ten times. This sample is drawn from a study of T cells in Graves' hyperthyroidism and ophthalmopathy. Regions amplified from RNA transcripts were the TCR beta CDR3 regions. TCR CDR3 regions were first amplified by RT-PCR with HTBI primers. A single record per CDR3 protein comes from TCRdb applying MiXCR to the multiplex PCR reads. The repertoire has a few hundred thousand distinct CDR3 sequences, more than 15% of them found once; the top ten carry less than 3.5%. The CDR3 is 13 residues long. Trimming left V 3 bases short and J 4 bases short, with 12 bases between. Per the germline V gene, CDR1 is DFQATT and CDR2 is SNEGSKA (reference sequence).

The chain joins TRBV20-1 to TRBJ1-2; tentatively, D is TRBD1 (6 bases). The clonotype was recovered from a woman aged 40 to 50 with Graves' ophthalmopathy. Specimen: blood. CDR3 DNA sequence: TGCAGTGCTAGTCGTTGGACAGTCTATGGCTACACCTTC. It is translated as CSASRWTVYGYTF.